This T cell receptor (beta chain) emerged from a study of blood T cell repertoires in COVID-19. Clones were read by immunoSEQ multiplex PCR, and TCRdb kept only the in-frame ones, dropping some. The sample shows over 250,000 clones, 80% to 90% of them seen only once. The junction had 4 bases not matched to a gene; V was cut back by 2 bases and J by 6 bases. Germline CDR1 reads MDHEN; CDR2 reads SYDVKM. The CDR3 is 15 amino acids. Recruits, aged 18 to 89 years, lived in approximately 26 US areas. The specimen sequenced was PBMCs or T cells enriched from blood (not recorded which). The sequence derives from a woman in her thirties who had recovered from COVID-19. The chain is built from TRBV28 and TRBJ1-6; 7 bases are a match to TRBD1. The DNA of the CDR3 is TGTGCCAGCAGTTTAACAGGGGCCCTTAATTCACCCCTCCACTTT. Translated: CASSLTGALNSPLHF.